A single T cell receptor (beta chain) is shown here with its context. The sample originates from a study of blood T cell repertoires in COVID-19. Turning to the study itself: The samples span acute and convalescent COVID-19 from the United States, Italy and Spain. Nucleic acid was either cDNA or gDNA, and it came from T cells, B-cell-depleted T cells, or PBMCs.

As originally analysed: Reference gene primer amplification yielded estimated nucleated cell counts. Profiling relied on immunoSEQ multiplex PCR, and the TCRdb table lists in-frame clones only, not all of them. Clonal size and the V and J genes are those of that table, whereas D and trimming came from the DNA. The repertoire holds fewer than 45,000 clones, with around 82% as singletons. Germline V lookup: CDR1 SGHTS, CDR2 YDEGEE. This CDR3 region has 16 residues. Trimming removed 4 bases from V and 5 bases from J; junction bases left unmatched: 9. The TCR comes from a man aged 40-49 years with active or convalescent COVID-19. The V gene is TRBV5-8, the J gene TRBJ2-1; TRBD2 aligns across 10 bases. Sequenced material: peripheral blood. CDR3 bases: TGTGCCAGCAGCCTAGGAAGCGGGGGGGCCCACAATGAGCAGTTCTTC. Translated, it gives CASSLGSGGAHNEQFF.